The 18 T cell receptor beta chains in this list originate from one sample, sequenced in a study of T cells after yellow fever vaccination. MiXCR, run by TCRdb on the 5' RACE reads, gives a single entry per CDR3 protein. The table includes some 670,000 distinct CDR3 sequences, 9% to 15% detected once. The sequencing here drew on PBMCs, taken on the day of the yellow fever booster vaccination. The receptor set was obtained from a man under 40 who received the YFV17D yellow fever vaccine.

This clonotype appeared a few times. The V and J genes are TRBV19 and TRBJ2-6; the D is unclear. Trimming took 4 bases from V and 3 from J, leaving 7 bases between them. The germline V gene encodes CDR1 LNHDA and CDR2 SQIVND (reference sequence). There are 14 residues in the CDR3. The CDR3 protein is CASSNPGGANVLTF. CDR3 bases: TGTGCCAGTAGTAACCCCGGTGGGGCCAACGTCCTGACTTTC.

This chain links TRBV24-1 with TRBJ1-2; D is unclear. V gave up 6 bases and J gave up 5 bases, with 15 bases separating them. The CDR3 length is 14 residues. The germline CDR1 and CDR2 sequences are KGHDR and SFDVKD. In DNA form, the CDR3 reads TGTGCCACCAGTCCAGGATCGGCGAGATATGGCTACACCTTC. It is translated as CATSPGSARYGYTF.

The CDR3 DNA sequence: TGTGCCAGCACCATGCAGGGACAGGTAGAGCTCGGGGCCAACGTCCTGACTTTC. Its translation is CASTMQGQVELGANVLTF. V gene TRBV3-1 combines with J gene TRBJ2-6; 8 bases are shared with TRBD1. The CDR3 sequence is 18 residues long. Germline trimming cut 7 bases from V and 4 bases from J; bases unmatched to any gene: 15. Germline CDR1 LGHDT, CDR2 YNNKEL (reference sequence).

The rearrangement links TRBV30 to TRBJ2-1; D possibly corresponds to TRBD2 (6 bases). Per germline, CDR1 GTSNPN and CDR2 SVGIG (reference sequence). V was shortened by 5 bases and J by 0 bases, with 11 bases between the two germline ends. The CDR3 totals 14 residues. The CDR3 protein is CAWGGTTSYNEQFF. The CDR3 DNA is TGTGCCTGGGGCGGGACCACCTCCTACAATGAGCAGTTCTTC.

This clonotype has only a few counts. The V call is TRBV28, the J call TRBJ2-7; either TRBD1 or TRBD2 may fit D (5 bases each). Germline CDR1 reads MDHEN; CDR2 reads SYDVKM. This CDR3 region has 14 residues. Trimming removed 8 bases from V and 2 bases from J, with 16 bases in between. CDR3 residues: CASRRIRGPYEQYF. The CDR3 coding sequence is TGTGCCAGCCGAAGAATAAGGGGACCCTACGAGCAGTACTTC.

V usage is TRBV5-1 and J usage is TRBJ2-1; D possibly matches TRBD1 or TRBD2 (6 bases each). The ends were cut back, 3 bases at V and 2 bases at J, with 15 bases in the middle. The V gene's germline CDR1 is SGHRS and CDR2 YFSETQ. The CDR3 covers 16 residues. The CDR3 spells CASSYSGAPAYNEQFF. The CDR3 coding sequence is TGCGCCAGCAGCTACTCGGGGGCGCCCGCCTACAATGAGCAGTTCTTC.

About this clonotype itself: Its ends do not fully match the called genes, so a read error is possible. The chain is built from TRBV12-3 or TRBV12-4 and TRBJ2-7; D tentatively fits TRBD1 or TRBD2 (7 bases each). There are 14 residues in the CDR3. CDR3 nucleotide sequence: TGTGCCAGCAGCTTAGCAGGGGGGGTTGACGAGCAGTACTTC. Protein sequence: CASSLAGGVDEQYF.

In its sample, this clonotype was seen a few times. The CDR3 DNA follows: TGTGCCAGCAGCTCCTGGACAGGAAGCACAGATACGCAGTATTTT. Protein sequence: CASSSWTGSTDTQYF. This chain uses TRBV7-2 with TRBJ2-3, with 7 bases matching TRBD1. Looked up from germline, CDR1 is SGHTA and CDR2 is FQGNSA. Trimming took 4 bases from V and 0 from J; bases not matched to a gene: 4. The CDR3 spans 15 residues.

The chain joins TRBV5-1 to TRBJ1-6; tentatively, D is TRBD1 (6 bases). V lost 10 bases, J lost 0 bases, and 17 bases lay in between. The CDR3 runs to 16 residues. Germline CDR1 SGHRS, CDR2 YFSETQ. CDR3 sequence (DNA): TGCGCCTCGAGGGGGGCGGTCAGCTCCTATAATTCACCCCTCCACTTT. It encodes CASRGAVSSYNSPLHF. Based on the CDR3 plus reference TRBV5-1 and TRBJ1-6, the full variable domain is KAGVTQTPRYLIKTRGQQVTLSCSPISGHRSVSWYQQTPGQGLQFLFEYFSETQRNKGNFPGRFSGRQFSNSRSEMNVSTLELGDSALYLCASRGAVSSYNSPLHFGNGTRLTVT.

This clonotype was detected many times. CDR3 region: CSVISSADTQYF. DNA for the CDR3: TGCAGCGTTATTAGTAGCGCAGATACGCAGTATTTT. The gene calls are TRBV29-1 and TRBJ2-3, with D possibly matching TRBD2 (5 bases). CDR1 and CDR2 (germline): SQVTM, ANQGSEA. V lost 5 bases, J lost 4 bases, and 10 bases lay in between. CDR3 length: 12 amino acids.

This clonotype was detected only a few times. J is TRBJ2-1 and V is TRBV5-1; TRBD2 matches at 11 bases. Trimming at V came to 3 bases and at J to 8 bases, leaving 16 bases not matched to a gene. Germline values: CDR1 SGHRS, CDR2 YFSETQ. This CDR3 comprises 18 residues. The CDR3 region has the DNA TGCGCCAGCAGCTCCGTAGGGGGTAGCGGGAGGGCCTCGGATGAGCAGTTCTTC. It translates to CASSSVGGSGRASDEQFF.

Written as DNA, the CDR3 is TGTGCCAGCAGTTTCGGGGGATGGGGCCCCCCCTACGAGCAGTACTTC. Protein product: CASSFGGWGPPYEQYF. V and J are TRBV12-3 or TRBV12-4 and TRBJ2-7; possible D gene TRBD2, 6 bases. The CDR3 loop spans 16 amino acids. Trimming removed 3 bases at V and 2 bases at J, with 17 bases between.

This clonotype was detected only a few times. V is TRBV20-1 and J is TRBJ1-5; D is perhaps TRBD1 (5 bases). The germline V gene encodes CDR1 DFQATT and CDR2 SNEGSKA (reference sequence). The length of the CDR3 is 14 residues. V was shortened by 3 bases and J by 1 base, with 10 bases between the two germline ends. CDR3 residues: CSASSGTSNQPQHF. Written as DNA, the CDR3 is TGCAGTGCTAGTTCAGGGACCAGCAATCAGCCCCAGCATTTT.

The gene calls are TRBV6-2 or TRBV6-3 and TRBJ2-2, with D perhaps TRBD1 (5 bases). Germline V gives CDR1 MNHEY, CDR2 SVGEGT. This CDR3 region has 15 residues. Trimming removed 8 bases at V and 6 bases at J, with 19 bases between. The CDR3 reads CASFSVSFRAGELFF. In DNA form, the CDR3 reads TGTGCCAGCTTCTCGGTTAGCTTCAGGGCCGGGGAGCTGTTTTTT.

The chain combines TRBV5-1 with TRBJ2-2; 14 bases match TRBD2. The V segment lost 4 bases and the J segment 7 bases; nucleotides outside the gene matches: 6. In germline, CDR1 is SGHRS, CDR2 YFSETQ. The CDR3 is 16 amino acids. The CDR3, as DNA: TGCGCCAGCAGCCCCGGGACTAGCGGGAGTTACGGGGAGCTGTTTTTT. As protein: CASSPGTSGSYGELFF.

The V and J genes are TRBV6-2 or TRBV6-3 and TRBJ1-5, with D possibly TRBD1 on 6 matching bases. The CDR3 runs to 14 residues. V gave up 5 bases and J gave up 6 bases, with 14 bases separating them. Germline assignment: CDR1 MNHEY and CDR2 SVGEGT. The CDR3 sequence is CASSRQGRRQPQHF. CDR3 bases: TGTGCCAGCAGTCGTCAGGGGAGGCGTCAGCCCCAGCATTTT.

This clonotype was counted a few times. The chain is built from TRBV10-3 and TRBJ2-5, with 12 bases lining up with TRBD2. The CDR3 runs 16 residues. Germline V lookup: CDR1 ENHRY, CDR2 SYGVKD. Trimming cost V 1 base and J 3 bases; bases outside gene matches: 3. This CDR3 reads CAISEFRLAGEETQYF. The CDR3 DNA reads TGTGCCATCAGTGAGTTCCGACTAGCGGGAGAAGAGACCCAGTACTTC.

This clonotype was counted a few times. The rearrangement links TRBV28 to TRBJ2-7, with 7 positions matching TRBD1. The CDR3 covers 12 residues. The trim removed 8 bases at V and 5 bases at J, leaving 6 bases unmatched. The germline V gene encodes CDR1 MDHEN and CDR2 SYDVKM. The CDR3 sequence: CASLTGVDEQYF. The CDR3 bases are TGTGCCAGCTTAACAGGGGTCGACGAGCAGTACTTC.